This is a list of T cell receptor beta chains from one sample in a study of blood T cell repertoires in COVID-19. Clones were read by immunoSEQ multiplex PCR, and TCRdb kept only the in-frame ones, dropping some. The table has 250,000 to 350,000 clones, about nine tenths seen once. Sequencing used peripheral blood. The receptors were gathered from a woman aged 45-65 years who had recovered from COVID-19. Each CDR3 is given with its conserved first and last residue. The order of the fields is J gene, D gene, CDR3 length, clone size, V gene, CDR3 protein, CDR3 DNA. The D gene is left open where the match is weak. A clone size is listed for some rows: how often the clone was seen (once, few, many), or a class if it is expanded.

J: TRBJ1-4
D: .
length: 12
size: few
V: TRBV19
CDR3: CASQHPNEKLFF
DNA: TGTGCCAGTCAACACCCTAATGAAAAACTGTTTTTT

J: TRBJ2-3
D: TRBD2
length: 16
size: .
V: TRBV5-8
CDR3: CASSSGLAEGADTQYF
DNA: TGTGCCAGCAGCTCGGGACTAGCGGAGGGGGCAGATACGCAGTATTTT

J: TRBJ1-2
D: .
length: 13
size: .
V: TRBV27
CDR3: CASSFDGTNGYTF
DNA: TGTGCCAGCAGTTTCGACGGGACAAATGGCTACACCTTC

J: TRBJ1-1
D: .
length: 14
size: .
V: TRBV18
CDR3: CASSPRQINTEAFF
DNA: TGTGCCAGCTCACCGCGGCAGATAAACACTGAAGCTTTCTTT

J: TRBJ2-5
D: .
length: 14
size: .
V: TRBV5-1
CDR3: CASSLGIVSKTQYF
DNA: TGCGCCAGCAGCTTGGGTATAGTGTCTAAGACCCAGTACTTC

J: TRBJ2-6
D: .
length: 15
size: .
V: TRBV7-3
CDR3: CASSLRGSGANVLTF
DNA: TGTGCCAGCAGCCTTAGAGGATCTGGGGCCAACGTCCTGACTTTC

J: TRBJ1-2
D: TRBD1
length: 16
size: once
V: TRBV19
CDR3: CASSISSWTGTDGYTF
DNA: TGTGCCAGTAGTATAAGTTCGTGGACAGGTACAGATGGCTACACCTTC

J: TRBJ2-4
D: .
length: 15
size: .
V: TRBV7-2
CDR3: CASSQSGSRIGIQYF
DNA: TGTGCCAGCAGCCAAAGCGGGTCCCGGATAGGCATTCAGTACTTC

J: TRBJ1-1
D: .
length: 13
size: .
V: TRBV7-9
CDR3: CASSFAHSLEAFF
DNA: TGTGCCAGCAGCTTCGCCCACTCTTTAGAGGCTTTCTTT

J: TRBJ2-6
D: .
length: 14
size: .
V: TRBV5-1
CDR3: CASGDSSGANVLTF
DNA: TGCGCCAGCGGAGACAGCTCTGGGGCCAACGTCCTGACTTTC

J: TRBJ2-4
D: .
length: 12
size: .
V: TRBV7-9
CDR3: CASSRGENIQYF
DNA: TGTGCCAGCAGCAGGGGAGAAAACATTCAGTACTTC

J: TRBJ1-3
D: .
length: 16
size: .
V: TRBV5-1
CDR3: CASSLEVAGSGNTIYF
DNA: TGCGCCAGCAGCTTGGAAGTGGCAGGCTCTGGAAACACCATATATTTT

J: TRBJ1-6
D: .
length: 15
size: .
V: TRBV14
CDR3: CASSQVAAGLSPLHF
DNA: TGTGCCAGCAGCCAAGTGGCCGCCGGACTTTCACCCCTCCACTTT

J: TRBJ2-2
D: .
length: 13
size: .
V: TRBV7-8
CDR3: CASSPYSTGELFF
DNA: TGTGCCAGCAGCCCGTACAGCACCGGGGAGCTGTTTTTT

J: TRBJ2-7
D: TRBD1
length: 15
size: .
V: TRBV14
CDR3: CASSHRQGRSNEQYF
DNA: TGTGCCAGCAGCCACCGACAGGGAAGGTCTAACGAGCAGTACTTC

J: TRBJ1-2
D: .
length: 14
size: .
V: TRBV27
CDR3: CASTDRERGYGYTF
DNA: TGTGCCAGCACCGACCGGGAAAGAGGCTATGGCTACACCTTC

J: TRBJ2-2
D: .
length: 11
size: .
V: TRBV2
CDR3: CATSDTGELFF
DNA: TGTGCCACCTCGGACACCGGGGAGCTGTTTTTT

J: TRBJ2-7
D: .
length: 13
size: .
V: TRBV6-2/TRBV6-3
CDR3: CASSSYYRAEQYF
DNA: TGTGCCAGCAGTTCCTACTACAGGGCCGAGCAGTACTTC

J: TRBJ1-1
D: .
length: 15
size: .
V: TRBV7-3
CDR3: CASSLGGDDRFEAFF
DNA: TGTGCCAGCAGCCTTGGGGGGGACGACAGGTTTGAAGCTTTCTTT

J: TRBJ2-5
D: TRBD1
length: 14
size: .
V: TRBV5-1
CDR3: CASIKTGGQETQYF
DNA: TGCGCCAGCATAAAGACAGGGGGCCAAGAGACCCAGTACTTC

J: TRBJ1-4
D: .
length: 15
size: .
V: TRBV7-9
CDR3: CASRPSLQGGEKLFF
DNA: TGTGCCAGTCGGCCGAGCCTACAGGGCGGCGAAAAACTGTTTTTT

J: TRBJ2-2
D: TRBD1
length: 15
size: .
V: TRBV5-1
CDR3: CASSSGQGNTGELFF
DNA: TGCGCCAGCAGCTCGGGACAGGGGAACACCGGGGAGCTGTTTTTT

J: TRBJ1-5
D: .
length: 14
size: .
V: TRBV5-6
CDR3: CASSTGWVNQPQHF
DNA: TGTGCCAGCAGCACGGGGTGGGTTAATCAGCCCCAGCATTTT

J: TRBJ2-2
D: TRBD2
length: 18
size: .
V: TRBV3-1/TRBV3-2
CDR3: CASSQDPLAGGHPGELFF
DNA: TGTGCCAGCAGCCAAGATCCCCTAGCGGGGGGGCATCCCGGGGAGCTGTTTTTT

J: TRBJ1-3
D: .
length: 15
size: .
V: TRBV6-4
CDR3: CASSDIRAWVRTIYF
DNA: TGTGCCAGCAGTGACATCAGGGCCTGGGTGCGGACCATATATTTT

J: TRBJ1-6
D: TRBD1
length: 15
size: .
V: TRBV7-2
CDR3: CASSLVTGTGSPLHF
DNA: TGTGCCAGCAGCTTAGTCACCGGGACAGGGAGTCCCCTCCACTTT

J: TRBJ1-3
D: .
length: 13
size: .
V: TRBV19
CDR3: CATYRAPGNTIYF
DNA: TGTGCCACCTACAGGGCCCCTGGAAACACCATATATTTT

J: TRBJ1-2
D: .
length: 14
size: .
V: TRBV28
CDR3: CASSPGQIRHGYTF
DNA: TGTGCCAGCAGTCCCGGACAGATCAGGCATGGCTACACCTTC

J: TRBJ1-5
D: TRBD1
length: 15
size: .
V: TRBV2
CDR3: CASTERDRGIQPQHF
DNA: TGTGCCAGCACCGAACGGGACAGGGGAATTCAGCCCCAGCATTTT

J: TRBJ2-7
D: TRBD2
length: 15
size: few
V: TRBV27
CDR3: CASSLGVGRAVEQYF
DNA: TGTGCCAGCAGTTTAGGAGTCGGGAGGGCGGTCGAGCAGTACTTC

J: TRBJ1-2
D: .
length: 13
size: .
V: TRBV27
CDR3: CASSPLSPHGYTF
DNA: TGTGCCAGCAGTCCACTGAGTCCTCATGGCTACACCTTC

J: TRBJ2-3
D: TRBD2
length: 15
size: .
V: TRBV4-1
CDR3: CASSQDGGEADTQYF
DNA: TGCGCCAGCAGCCAAGATGGGGGGGAGGCAGATACGCAGTATTTT

J: TRBJ1-5
D: .
length: 13
size: .
V: TRBV3-1/TRBV3-2
CDR3: CASSQVLNQPQHF
DNA: TGTGCCAGCAGCCAAGTTCTCAATCAGCCCCAGCATTTT

J: TRBJ1-4
D: TRBD1
length: 17
size: once
V: TRBV4-2
CDR3: CASSQGMGQPFNEKLFF
DNA: TGTGCCAGCAGCCAAGGGATGGGACAGCCCTTTAATGAAAAACTGTTTTTT

J: TRBJ2-7
D: .
length: 13
size: .
V: TRBV9
CDR3: CASSVGGGGEQYF
DNA: TGTGCCAGCAGCGTAGGGGGAGGGGGCGAGCAGTACTTC

J: TRBJ2-7
D: .
length: 14
size: .
V: TRBV27
CDR3: CASSPRTGGDEQYF
DNA: TGTGCCAGCAGTCCCAGGACAGGCGGGGACGAGCAGTACTTC

J: TRBJ2-4
D: .
length: 16
size: .
V: TRBV6-2/TRBV6-3
CDR3: CASSDRTVLSKNIQYF
DNA: TGTGCCAGCAGTGACCGGACTGTTCTGTCCAAAAACATTCAGTACTTC

J: TRBJ1-1
D: .
length: 12
size: few
V: TRBV6-5
CDR3: CASRIGGTEAFF
DNA: TGTGCCAGCAGGATAGGGGGCACTGAAGCTTTCTTT

J: TRBJ2-2
D: TRBD1
length: 13
size: .
V: TRBV19
CDR3: CASTHQGERELFF
DNA: TGTGCCAGTACCCATCAGGGGGAGCGGGAGCTGTTTTTT

J: TRBJ2-3
D: .
length: 15
size: .
V: TRBV2
CDR3: CASSEVRGSTDTQYF
DNA: TGTGCCAGCAGTGAAGTACGCGGGAGCACAGATACGCAGTATTTT

J: TRBJ1-1
D: TRBD1
length: 14
size: .
V: TRBV28
CDR3: CASIEGGQGAEAFF
DNA: TGTGCCAGCATCGAAGGGGGGCAGGGGGCTGAAGCTTTCTTT

J: TRBJ1-5
D: .
length: 13
size: .
V: TRBV19
CDR3: CASSITFLMPQHF
DNA: TGTGCCAGTAGTATAACGTTTCTAATGCCCCAGCATTTT

J: TRBJ1-6
D: .
length: 13
size: .
V: TRBV19
CDR3: CASSIVRDSPLHF
DNA: TGTGCCAGTAGTATTGTGAGGGATTCACCCCTCCACTTT

J: TRBJ1-1
D: .
length: 14
size: .
V: TRBV3-1/TRBV3-2
CDR3: CASSQDRGNTEAFF
DNA: TGTGCCAGCAGCCAAGATAGGGGGAACACTGAAGCTTTCTTT

J: TRBJ2-7
D: TRBD1
length: 15
size: .
V: TRBV6-4
CDR3: CASRGGTGGSYEQYF
DNA: TGTGCCAGCAGGGGCGGGACAGGGGGCTCTTACGAGCAGTACTTC

J: TRBJ2-4
D: TRBD1
length: 16
size: once
V: TRBV7-2
CDR3: CASSARQGRAKNIQYF
DNA: TGTGCCAGCAGCGCCCGACAGGGGCGAGCCAAAAACATTCAGTACTTC

J: TRBJ1-2
D: TRBD1
length: 15
size: once
V: TRBV9
CDR3: CASSAGQGSFYGYTF
DNA: TGTGCCAGCAGCGCTGGACAGGGGTCTTTTTATGGCTACACCTTC

J: TRBJ2-4
D: TRBD1
length: 16
size: .
V: TRBV5-4
CDR3: CASSLAGGRAKNIQYF
DNA: TGTGCCAGCAGCTTAGCAGGGGGCCGCGCCAAAAACATTCAGTACTTC

J: TRBJ1-5
D: .
length: 15
size: once
V: TRBV5-8
CDR3: CASSLHAVSNQPQHF
DNA: TGTGCCAGCAGCTTGCACGCGGTCAGCAATCAGCCCCAGCATTTT

J: TRBJ2-7
D: TRBD2
length: 15
size: .
V: TRBV5-1
CDR3: CASSPRTSGPYEQYF
DNA: TGCGCCAGCAGCCCGAGGACTAGCGGGCCTTACGAGCAGTACTTC

J: TRBJ2-1
D: TRBD1
length: 16
size: .
V: TRBV9
CDR3: CASSAEQGWNHNEQFF
DNA: TGTGCCAGCAGCGCAGAACAGGGGTGGAATCACAATGAGCAGTTCTTC

J: TRBJ2-1
D: .
length: 12
size: .
V: TRBV19
CDR3: CASTDYYNEQFF
DNA: TGTGCCAGTACTGACTACTACAATGAGCAGTTCTTC

J: TRBJ1-1
D: .
length: 14
size: .
V: TRBV5-1
CDR3: CASSGGLQNTEAFF
DNA: TGCGCCAGCAGCGGAGGACTGCAGAACACTGAAGCTTTCTTT

J: TRBJ1-2
D: TRBD1
length: 15
size: .
V: TRBV19
CDR3: CASSYYRGSDYGYTF
DNA: TGTGCCAGTAGTTACTACAGGGGTTCGGACTATGGCTACACCTTC

J: TRBJ2-7
D: .
length: 14
size: .
V: TRBV11-2
CDR3: CASSLVQTSYEQYF
DNA: TGTGCCAGCAGCTTAGTCCAGACATCCTACGAGCAGTACTTC

J: TRBJ1-1
D: .
length: 13
size: .
V: TRBV7-8
CDR3: CASSGRRGTEAFF
DNA: TGTGCCAGCAGTGGGCGGAGGGGAACTGAAGCTTTCTTT

J: TRBJ2-2
D: TRBD1
length: 20
size: once
V: TRBV28
CDR3: CASRLRDRRIIIQNTGELFF
DNA: TGTGCCAGCAGGCTCCGGGACAGAAGAATAATAATACAGAACACCGGGGAGCTGTTTTTT

J: TRBJ2-4
D: TRBD2
length: 16
size: .
V: TRBV19
CDR3: CASRPGLAEAKNIQYF
DNA: TGTGCCAGTAGGCCCGGACTAGCGGAAGCCAAAAACATTCAGTACTTC

J: TRBJ1-2
D: TRBD1
length: 16
size: .
V: TRBV2
CDR3: CAILTGTGVSGYGYTF
DNA: TGTGCCATCCTCACCGGGACAGGGGTTAGCGGCTATGGCTACACCTTC

J: TRBJ2-6
D: TRBD1
length: 16
size: .
V: TRBV6-4
CDR3: CASSDGTGSGANVLTF
DNA: TGTGCCAGCAGTGACGGGACAGGGTCTGGGGCCAACGTCCTGACTTTC